Included here is one T cell receptor beta chain sequence, with context. Germline V gene data show CDR1 as LNHDA and CDR2 as SQIVND (reference sequence). Losses at the gene ends were 10 bases for V and 4 bases for J; bases not matched to a gene: 10. This CDR3 contains 14 residues. This sample is part of a study of OX40 agonist ivuxolimab in advanced cancers. Study-level background: Patients were given ivuxolimab, an antibody that agonizes OX40 (CD134).

Data came from immunoSEQ multiplex PCR; TCRdb stores just in-frame clones and leaves some out. The profile shows 40,000 to 50,000 clones, over 70% of them singletons. The receptor's source is an adult with an advanced solid tumor such as melanoma, head and neck, liver or kidney cancer. Sequencing used CD4+ or CD8+ T cells sorted from blood, obtained in a trial of the OX40 agonist ivuxolimab. V gene TRBV19 combines with J gene TRBJ2-1; 7 nucleotides align to TRBD1. The CDR3 region is CATQPGQFYNEQFF. The CDR3 nucleotides are TGTGCCACCCAACCGGGACAGTTTTACAATGAGCAGTTCTTC.